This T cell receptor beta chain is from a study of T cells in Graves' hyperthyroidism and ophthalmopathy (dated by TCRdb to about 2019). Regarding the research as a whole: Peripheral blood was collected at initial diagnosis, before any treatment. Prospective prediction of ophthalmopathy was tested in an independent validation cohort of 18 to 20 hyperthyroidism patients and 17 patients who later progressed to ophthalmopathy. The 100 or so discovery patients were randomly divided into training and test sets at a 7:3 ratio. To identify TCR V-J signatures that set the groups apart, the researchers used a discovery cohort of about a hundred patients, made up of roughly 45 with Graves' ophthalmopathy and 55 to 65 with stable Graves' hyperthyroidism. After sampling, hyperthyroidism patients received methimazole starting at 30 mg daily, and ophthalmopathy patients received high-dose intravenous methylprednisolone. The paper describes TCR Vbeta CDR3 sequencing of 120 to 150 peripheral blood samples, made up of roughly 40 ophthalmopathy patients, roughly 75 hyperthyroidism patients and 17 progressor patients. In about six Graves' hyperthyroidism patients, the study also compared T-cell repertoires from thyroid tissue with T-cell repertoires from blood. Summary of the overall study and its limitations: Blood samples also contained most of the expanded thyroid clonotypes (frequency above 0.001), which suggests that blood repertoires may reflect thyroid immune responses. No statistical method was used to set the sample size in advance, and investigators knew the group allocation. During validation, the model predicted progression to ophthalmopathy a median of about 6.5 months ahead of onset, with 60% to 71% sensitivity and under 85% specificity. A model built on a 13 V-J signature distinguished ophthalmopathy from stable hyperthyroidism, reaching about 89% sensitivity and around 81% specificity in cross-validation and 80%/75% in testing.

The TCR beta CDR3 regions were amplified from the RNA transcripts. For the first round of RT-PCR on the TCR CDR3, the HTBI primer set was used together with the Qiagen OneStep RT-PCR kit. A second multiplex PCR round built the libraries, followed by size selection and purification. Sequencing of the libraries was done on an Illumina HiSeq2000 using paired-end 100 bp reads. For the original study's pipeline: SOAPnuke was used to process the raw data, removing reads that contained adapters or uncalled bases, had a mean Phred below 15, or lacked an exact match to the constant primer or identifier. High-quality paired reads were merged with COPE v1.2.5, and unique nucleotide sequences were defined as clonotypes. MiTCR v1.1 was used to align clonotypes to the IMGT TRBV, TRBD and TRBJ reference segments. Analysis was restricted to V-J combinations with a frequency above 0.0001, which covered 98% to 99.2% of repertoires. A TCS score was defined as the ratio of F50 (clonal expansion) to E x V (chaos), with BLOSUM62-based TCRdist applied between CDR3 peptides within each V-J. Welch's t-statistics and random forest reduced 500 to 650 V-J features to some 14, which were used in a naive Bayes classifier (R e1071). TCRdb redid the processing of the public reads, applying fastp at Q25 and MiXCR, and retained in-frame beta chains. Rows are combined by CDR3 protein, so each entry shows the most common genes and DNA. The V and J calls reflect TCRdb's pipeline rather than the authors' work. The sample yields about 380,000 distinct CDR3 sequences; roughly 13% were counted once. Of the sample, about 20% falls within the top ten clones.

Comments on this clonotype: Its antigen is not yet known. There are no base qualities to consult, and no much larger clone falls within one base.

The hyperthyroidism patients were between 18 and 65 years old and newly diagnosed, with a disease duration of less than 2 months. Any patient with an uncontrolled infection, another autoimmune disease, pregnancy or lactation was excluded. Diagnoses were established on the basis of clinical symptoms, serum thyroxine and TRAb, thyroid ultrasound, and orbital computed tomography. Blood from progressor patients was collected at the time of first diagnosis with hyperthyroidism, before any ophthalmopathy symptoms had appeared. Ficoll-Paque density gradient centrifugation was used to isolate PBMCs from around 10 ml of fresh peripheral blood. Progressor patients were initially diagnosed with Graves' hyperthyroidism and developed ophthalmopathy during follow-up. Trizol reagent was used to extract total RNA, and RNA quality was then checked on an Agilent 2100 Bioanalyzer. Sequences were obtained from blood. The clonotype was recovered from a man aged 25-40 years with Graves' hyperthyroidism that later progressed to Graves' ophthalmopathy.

The CDR3 here reads CASSLNTADGYTF. The nucleotide sequence is TGCGCCAGCAGCTTGAATACGGCTGATGGCTACACCTTC. The chain is made from TRBV5-1 and TRBJ1-2, with the D gene uncertain. The germline V gene sets CDR1 to SGHRS and CDR2 to YFSETQ. Trimming removed 1 base from V and 6 bases from J, leaving 10 bases between the germline ends. The cysteine opens and the phenylalanine closes a CDR3 of 13 amino acids. The sequence is cut down to CDR3 DNA, 39 bases in frame from base 1.